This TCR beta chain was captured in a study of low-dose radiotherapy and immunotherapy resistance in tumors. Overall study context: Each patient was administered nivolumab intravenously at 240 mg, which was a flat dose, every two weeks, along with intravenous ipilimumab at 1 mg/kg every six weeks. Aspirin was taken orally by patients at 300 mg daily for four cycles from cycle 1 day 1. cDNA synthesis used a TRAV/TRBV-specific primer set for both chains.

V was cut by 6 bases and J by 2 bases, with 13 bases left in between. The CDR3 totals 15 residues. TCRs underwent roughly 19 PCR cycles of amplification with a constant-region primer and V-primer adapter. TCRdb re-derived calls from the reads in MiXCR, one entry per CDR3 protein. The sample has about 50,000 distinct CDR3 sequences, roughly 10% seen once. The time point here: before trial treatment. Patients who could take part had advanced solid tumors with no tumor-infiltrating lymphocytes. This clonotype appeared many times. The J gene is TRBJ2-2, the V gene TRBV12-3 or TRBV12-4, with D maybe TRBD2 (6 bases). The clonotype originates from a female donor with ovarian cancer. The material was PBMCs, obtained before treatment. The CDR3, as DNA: TGTGCCAGCAGCTCCCTGGGGGGTAACACCGGGGAGCTGTTTTTT. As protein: CASSSLGGNTGELFF.